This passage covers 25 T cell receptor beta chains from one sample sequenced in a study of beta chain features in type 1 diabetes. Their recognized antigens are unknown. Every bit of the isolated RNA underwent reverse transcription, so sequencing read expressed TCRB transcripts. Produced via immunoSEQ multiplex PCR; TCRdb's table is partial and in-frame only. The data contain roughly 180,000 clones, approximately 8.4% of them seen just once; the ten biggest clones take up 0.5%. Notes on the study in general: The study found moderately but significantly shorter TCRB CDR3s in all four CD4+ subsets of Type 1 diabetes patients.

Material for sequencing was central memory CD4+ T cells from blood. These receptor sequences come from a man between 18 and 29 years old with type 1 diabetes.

CDR3 DNA sequence: TGTGCCAGCAGCCCTGAGGCCATCTGGGGGGAGCTGTTTTTT. Translating it yields CASSPEAIWGELFF. The chain combines TRBV9 with TRBJ2-2, with D uncertain. CDR1 is SGDLS and CDR2 is YYNGEE in the germline V gene. V gave up 4 bases and J gave up 8 bases, with 15 bases separating them. The CDR3 extends over 14 amino acids.

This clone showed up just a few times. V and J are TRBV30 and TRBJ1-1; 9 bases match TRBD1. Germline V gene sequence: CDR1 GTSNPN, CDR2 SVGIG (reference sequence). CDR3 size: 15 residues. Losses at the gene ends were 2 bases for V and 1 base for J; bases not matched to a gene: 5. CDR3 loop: CAWSTGGVKNTEAFF. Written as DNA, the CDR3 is TGTGCCTGGAGTACAGGGGGCGTAAAGAACACTGAAGCTTTCTTT.

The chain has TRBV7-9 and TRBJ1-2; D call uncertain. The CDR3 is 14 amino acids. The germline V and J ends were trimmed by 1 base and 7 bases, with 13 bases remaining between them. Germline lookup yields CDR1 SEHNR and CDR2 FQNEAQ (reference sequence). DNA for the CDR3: TGTGCCAGCAGCTTAGACTCGGCCAGCGGTGGCTACACCTTC. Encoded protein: CASSLDSASGGYTF. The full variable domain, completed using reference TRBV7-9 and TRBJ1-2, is DTGVSQNPRHKITKRGQNVTFRCDPISEHNRLYWYRQTLGQGPEFLTYFQNEAQLEKSRLLSDRFSAERPKGSFSTLEIQRTEQGDSAMYLCASSLDSASGGYTFGSGTRLTVV.

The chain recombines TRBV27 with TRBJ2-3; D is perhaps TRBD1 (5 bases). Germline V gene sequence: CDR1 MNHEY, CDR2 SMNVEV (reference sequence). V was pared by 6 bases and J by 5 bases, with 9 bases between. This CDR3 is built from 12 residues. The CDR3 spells CASRGRGDTQYF. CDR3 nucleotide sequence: TGTGCCAGCAGGGGGCGCGGAGATACGCAGTATTTT.

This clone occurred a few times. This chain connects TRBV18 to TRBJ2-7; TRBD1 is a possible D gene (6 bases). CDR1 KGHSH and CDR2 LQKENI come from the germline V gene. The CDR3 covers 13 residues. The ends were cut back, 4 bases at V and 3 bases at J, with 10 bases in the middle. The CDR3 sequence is CASSQGTSYEQYF. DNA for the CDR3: TGTGCCAGCTCACAGGGGACAAGCTACGAGCAGTACTTC.

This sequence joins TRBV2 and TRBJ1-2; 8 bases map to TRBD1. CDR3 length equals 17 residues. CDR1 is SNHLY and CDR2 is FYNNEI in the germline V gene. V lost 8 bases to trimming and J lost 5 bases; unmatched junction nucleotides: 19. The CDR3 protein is CASGGQSPGQANYGYTF. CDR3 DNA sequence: TGTGCCAGCGGTGGTCAATCTCCGGGACAGGCAAATTATGGCTACACCTTC.

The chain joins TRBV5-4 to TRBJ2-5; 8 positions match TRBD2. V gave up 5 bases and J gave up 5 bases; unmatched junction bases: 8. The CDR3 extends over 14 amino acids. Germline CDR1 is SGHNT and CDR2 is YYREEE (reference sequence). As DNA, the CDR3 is TGTGCCAGCAGTCCCGGGGGGGCTGAGGAGACCCAGTACTTC. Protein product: CASSPGGAEETQYF.

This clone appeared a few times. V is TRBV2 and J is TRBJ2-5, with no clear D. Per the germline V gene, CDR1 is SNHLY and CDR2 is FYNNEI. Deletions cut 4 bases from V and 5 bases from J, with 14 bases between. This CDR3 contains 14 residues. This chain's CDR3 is CASSGGPLSETQYF. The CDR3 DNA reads TGTGCCAGCAGTGGCGGTCCCCTCAGCGAGACCCAGTACTTC.

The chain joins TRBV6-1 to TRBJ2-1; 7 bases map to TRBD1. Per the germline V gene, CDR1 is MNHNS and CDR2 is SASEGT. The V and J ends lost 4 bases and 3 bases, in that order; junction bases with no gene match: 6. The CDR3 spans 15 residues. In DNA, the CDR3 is TGTGCCAGCAGTGCCAGACAGGGTGGCTACAATGAGCAGTTCTTC. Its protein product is CASSARQGGYNEQFF.

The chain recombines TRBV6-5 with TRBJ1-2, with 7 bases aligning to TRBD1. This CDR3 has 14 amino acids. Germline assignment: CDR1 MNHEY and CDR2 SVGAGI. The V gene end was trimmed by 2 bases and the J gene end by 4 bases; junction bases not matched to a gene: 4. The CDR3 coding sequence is TGTGCCAGCAGTTACGGCCAGGGGGTCTATGGCTACACCTTC. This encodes CASSYGQGVYGYTF.

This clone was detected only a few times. CDR3 sequence (DNA): TGTGCCAGCAGCGACAGGGCTGGGGCCAACGTCCTGACTTTC. It translates to CASSDRAGANVLTF. The chain is built from TRBV16 and TRBJ2-6, with 7 bases aligning to TRBD1. Germline CDR1 is KGHSY and CDR2 is FQNENV. J gave up 2 bases and V 5 bases, and 0 bases lay outside the gene matches. CDR3 length: 14 residues. The full variable domain, completed using reference TRBV16 and TRBJ2-6, is GEEVAQTPKHLVRGEGQKAKLYCAPIKGHSYVFWYQQVLKNEFKFLISFQNENVFDETGMPKERFSAKCLPNSPCSLEIQATKLEDSAVYFCASSDRAGANVLTFGAGSRLTVL.

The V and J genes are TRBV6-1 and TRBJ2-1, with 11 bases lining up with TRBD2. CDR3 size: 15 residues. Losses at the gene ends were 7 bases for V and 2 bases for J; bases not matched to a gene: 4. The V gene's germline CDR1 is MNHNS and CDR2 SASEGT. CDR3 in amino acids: CASTFSGRAYNEQFF. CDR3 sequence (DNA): TGTGCCAGCACCTTTAGCGGGAGGGCCTACAATGAGCAGTTCTTC.

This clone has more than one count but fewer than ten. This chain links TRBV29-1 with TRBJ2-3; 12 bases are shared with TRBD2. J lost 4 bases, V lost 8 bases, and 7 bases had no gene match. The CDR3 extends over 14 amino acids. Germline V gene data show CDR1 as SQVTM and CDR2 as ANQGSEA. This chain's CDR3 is CSFRLAGAPDTQYF. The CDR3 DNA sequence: TGCAGCTTTCGACTAGCGGGGGCCCCAGATACGCAGTATTTT.

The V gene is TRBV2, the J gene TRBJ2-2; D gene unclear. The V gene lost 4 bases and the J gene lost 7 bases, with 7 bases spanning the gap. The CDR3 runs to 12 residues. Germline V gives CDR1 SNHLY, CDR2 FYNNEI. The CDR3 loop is CASSGVNGELFF. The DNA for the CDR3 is TGTGCCAGCAGTGGAGTAAACGGGGAGCTGTTTTTT.

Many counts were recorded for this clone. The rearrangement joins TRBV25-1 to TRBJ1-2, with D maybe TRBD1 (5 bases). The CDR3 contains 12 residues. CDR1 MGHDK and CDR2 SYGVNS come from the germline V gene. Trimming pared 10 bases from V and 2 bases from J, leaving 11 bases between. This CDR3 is CAIADTNYGYTF. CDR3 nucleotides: TGTGCCATAGCGGACACGAACTATGGCTACACCTTC.

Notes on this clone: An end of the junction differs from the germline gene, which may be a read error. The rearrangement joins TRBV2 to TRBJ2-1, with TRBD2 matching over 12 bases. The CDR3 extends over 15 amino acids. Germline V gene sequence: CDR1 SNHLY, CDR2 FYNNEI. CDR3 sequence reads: CASREGLAGNNEQFF. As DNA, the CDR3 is TGTGCCAGCAGGGAAGGACTAGCGGGGAACAATGAGCAGTTCTTC.

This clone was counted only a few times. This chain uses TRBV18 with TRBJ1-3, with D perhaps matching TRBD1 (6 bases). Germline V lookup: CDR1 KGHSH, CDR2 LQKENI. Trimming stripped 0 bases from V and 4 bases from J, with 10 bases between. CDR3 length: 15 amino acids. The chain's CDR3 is CASSPPGTFGNTIYF. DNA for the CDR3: TGTGCCAGCTCACCACCTGGGACATTCGGAAACACCATATATTTT. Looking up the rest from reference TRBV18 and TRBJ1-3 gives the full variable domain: NAGVMQNPRHLVRRRGQEARLRCSPMKGHSHVYWYRQLPEEGLKFMVYLQKENIIDESGMPKERFSAEFPKEGPSILRIQQVVRGDSAAYFCASSPPGTFGNTIYFGEGSWLTVV.

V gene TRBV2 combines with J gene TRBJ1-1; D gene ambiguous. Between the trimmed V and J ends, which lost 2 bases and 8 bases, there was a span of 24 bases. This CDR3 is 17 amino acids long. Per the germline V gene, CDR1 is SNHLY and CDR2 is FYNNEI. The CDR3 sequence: CASSELSPAALRTEAFF. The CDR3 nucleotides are TGTGCCAGCAGTGAATTGTCCCCCGCGGCACTTCGAACCGAAGCTTTCTTT.

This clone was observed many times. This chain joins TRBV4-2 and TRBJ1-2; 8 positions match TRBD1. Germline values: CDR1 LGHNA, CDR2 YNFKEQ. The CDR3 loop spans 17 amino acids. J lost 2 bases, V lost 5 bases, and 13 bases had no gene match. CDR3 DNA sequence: TGTGCCAGCAGCTTAACTCGGACAGGGCTTTCCAACTATGGCTACACCTTC. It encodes CASSLTRTGLSNYGYTF.

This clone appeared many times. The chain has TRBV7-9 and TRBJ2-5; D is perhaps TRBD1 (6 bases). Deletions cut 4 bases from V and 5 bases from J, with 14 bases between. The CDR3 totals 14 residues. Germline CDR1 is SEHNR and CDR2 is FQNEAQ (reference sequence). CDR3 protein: CASSSRGGWETQYF. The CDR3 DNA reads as TGTGCCAGCAGCTCCCGTGGGGGCTGGGAGACCCAGTACTTC.

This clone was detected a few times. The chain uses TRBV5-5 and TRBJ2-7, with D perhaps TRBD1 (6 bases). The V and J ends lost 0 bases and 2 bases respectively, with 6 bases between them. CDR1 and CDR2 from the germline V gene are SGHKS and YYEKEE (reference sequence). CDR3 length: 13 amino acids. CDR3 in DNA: TGTGCCAGCAGCTTGGACAGGGCCTACGAGCAGTACTTC. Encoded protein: CASSLDRAYEQYF.

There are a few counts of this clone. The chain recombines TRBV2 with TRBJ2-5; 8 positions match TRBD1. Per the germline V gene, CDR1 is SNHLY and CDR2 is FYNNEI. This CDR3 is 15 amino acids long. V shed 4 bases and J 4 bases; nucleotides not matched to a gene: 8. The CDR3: CASSAGQGTTETQYF. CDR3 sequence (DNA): TGTGCCAGCAGTGCAGGACAGGGCACAACAGAGACCCAGTACTTC.

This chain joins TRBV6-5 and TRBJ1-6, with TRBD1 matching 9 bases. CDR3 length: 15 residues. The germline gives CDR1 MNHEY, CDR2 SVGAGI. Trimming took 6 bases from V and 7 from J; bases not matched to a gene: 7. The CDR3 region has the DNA TGTGCCAGCAGCTCGGACAGGGGTGGCAATTCACCCCTCCACTTT. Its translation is CASSSDRGGNSPLHF.

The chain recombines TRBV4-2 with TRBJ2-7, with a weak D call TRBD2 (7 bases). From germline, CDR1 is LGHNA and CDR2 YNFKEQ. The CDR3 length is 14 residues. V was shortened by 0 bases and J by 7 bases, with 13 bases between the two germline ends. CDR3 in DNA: TGTGCCAGCAGCCAAGAAAGGGGGGGTAGGGAGCAGTACTTC. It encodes CASSQERGGREQYF.

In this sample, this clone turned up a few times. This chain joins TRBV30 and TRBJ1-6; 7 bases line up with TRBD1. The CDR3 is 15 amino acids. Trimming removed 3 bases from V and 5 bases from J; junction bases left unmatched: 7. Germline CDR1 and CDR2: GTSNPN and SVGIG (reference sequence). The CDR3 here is CAWRNYDRDNSPLHF. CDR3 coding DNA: TGTGCCTGGAGGAACTACGACAGGGATAATTCACCCCTCCACTTT. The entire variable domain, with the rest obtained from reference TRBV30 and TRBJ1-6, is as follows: SQTIHQWPATLVQPVGSPLSLECTVEGTSNPNLYWYRQAAGRGLQLLFYSVGIGQISSEVPQNLSASRPQDRQFILSSKKLLLSDSGFYLCAWRNYDRDNSPLHFGNGTRLTVT.